These 6 T cell receptor beta chains originate from one sample sequenced in a study of blood T cell repertoires in COVID-19. TCRdb keeps only in-frame clones here, not all; method: immunoSEQ multiplex PCR. The data hold roughly 250,000 clones, with around 87% observed a single time. Sequencing was done on a sample of PBMCs or T cells enriched from blood (not recorded which). The receptor source for this set is a woman aged 40 to 55 with acute COVID-19.

The CDR3 is CASSELAGGLRQFF. For the CDR3, the DNA is TGCGCCAGCAGTGAGCTAGCGGGAGGACTCCGGCAGTTCTTC. The chain employs TRBV10-2 and TRBJ2-1; 11 bases map to TRBD2. Trimming at V came to 2 bases and at J to 12 bases, leaving 6 bases not matched to a gene. There are 14 residues in the CDR3. Germline-derived CDR1 and CDR2 are WSHSY and SAAADI.

The chain couples TRBV27 to TRBJ1-1; no clear D. Germline V gene data show CDR1 as MNHEY and CDR2 as SMNVEV (reference sequence). The CDR3 sequence is 15 residues long. V lost 6 bases and J lost 3, with 17 bases in between. The CDR3: CASSLVARGYTEAFF. CDR3 bases: TGTGCCAGCAGCCTCGTGGCCCGAGGGTACACTGAAGCTTTCTTT.

The chain carries TRBV18 and TRBJ2-1, with a tentative D call TRBD2 (6 bases). Germline V gene data show CDR1 as KGHSH and CDR2 as LQKENI. The CDR3 totals 13 residues. The V gene lost 8 bases and the J gene lost 6 bases, with 14 bases spanning the gap. CDR3 nucleotides: TGTGCCAGCACATCGGGAGCCTCCAATGAGCAGTTCTTC. Protein: CASTSGASNEQFF.

The genes are TRBV29-1 and TRBJ2-7; maybe TRBD2 (5 bases). This CDR3 has 11 amino acids. V gave up 5 bases and J gave up 3 bases, with 8 bases separating them. Germline V CDR1 and CDR2: SQVTM, ANQGSEA. The CDR3 sequence is CSVLAGYEQYF. For the CDR3, the DNA is TGCAGCGTTCTAGCTGGCTACGAGCAGTACTTC.

The chain combines TRBV5-5 with TRBJ2-2; 9 bases fit TRBD2. The V and J ends lost 3 bases and 6 bases, in that order; junction bases with no gene match: 9. This CDR3 comprises 16 residues. Germline V CDR1 and CDR2: SGHKS, YYEKEE (reference sequence). CDR3 bases: TGTGCCAGCAGCTACGGGGGCGGGAGGGGGGCCGGGGAGCTGTTTTTT. This encodes CASSYGGGRGAGELFF.

As DNA, the CDR3 is TGTGCCAGCAGTTTAGCTACTAGCGGGAGATACAATGAGCAGTTCTTC. Its protein is CASSLATSGRYNEQFF. J is TRBJ2-1 and V is TRBV27; 11 nucleotides align to TRBD2. The length of the CDR3 is 16 residues. V trimming: 2 bases; J trimming: 4 bases; junction bases outside the gene matches: 4. Germline CDR1 is MNHEY and CDR2 is SMNVEV (reference sequence).